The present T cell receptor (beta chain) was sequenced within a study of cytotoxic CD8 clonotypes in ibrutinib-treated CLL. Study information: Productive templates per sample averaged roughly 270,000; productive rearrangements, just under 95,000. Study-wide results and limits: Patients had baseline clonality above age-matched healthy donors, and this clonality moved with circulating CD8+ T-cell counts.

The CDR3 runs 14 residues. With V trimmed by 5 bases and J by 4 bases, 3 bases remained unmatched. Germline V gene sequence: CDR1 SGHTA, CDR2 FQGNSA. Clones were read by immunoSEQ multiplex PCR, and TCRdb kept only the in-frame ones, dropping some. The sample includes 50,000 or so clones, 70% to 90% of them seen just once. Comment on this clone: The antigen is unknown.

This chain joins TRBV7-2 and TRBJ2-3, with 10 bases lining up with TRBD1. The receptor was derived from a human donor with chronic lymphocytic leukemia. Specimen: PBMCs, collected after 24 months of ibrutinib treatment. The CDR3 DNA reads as TGTGCCAGCAGCCCAGGACAGGGGGCAGATACGCAGTATTTT. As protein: CASSPGQGADTQYF.